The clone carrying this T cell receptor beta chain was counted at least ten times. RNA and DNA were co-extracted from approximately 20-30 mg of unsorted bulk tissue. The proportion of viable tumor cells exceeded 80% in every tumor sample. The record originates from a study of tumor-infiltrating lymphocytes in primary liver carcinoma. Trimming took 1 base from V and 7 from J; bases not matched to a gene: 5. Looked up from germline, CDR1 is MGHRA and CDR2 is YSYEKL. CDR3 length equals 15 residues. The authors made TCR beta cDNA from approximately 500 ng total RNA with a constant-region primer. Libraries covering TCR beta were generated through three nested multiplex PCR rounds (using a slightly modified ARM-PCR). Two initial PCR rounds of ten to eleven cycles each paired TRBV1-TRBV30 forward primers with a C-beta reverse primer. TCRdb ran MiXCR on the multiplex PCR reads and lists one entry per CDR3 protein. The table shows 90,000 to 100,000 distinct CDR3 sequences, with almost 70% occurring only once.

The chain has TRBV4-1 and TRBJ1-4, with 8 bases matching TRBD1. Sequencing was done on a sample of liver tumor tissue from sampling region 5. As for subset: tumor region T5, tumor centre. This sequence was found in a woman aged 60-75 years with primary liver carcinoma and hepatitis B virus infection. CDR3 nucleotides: TGCGCCAGCAGCCAAGGATCGACAGGGGTTGAAAAACTGTTTTTT. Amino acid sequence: CASSQGSTGVEKLFF.